The subject of this entry is one TCR beta chain. V was trimmed by 2 bases and J by 8 bases, leaving 12 bases between them. The germline V gene has CDR1 MNHEY and CDR2 SVGAGI. CDR3 size: 13 residues. These data come from a study of regulatory T cells in long-lasting Graves disease. The authors built TCR beta libraries using iRepertoire HTBI primers and Arm-PCR of CDR3 regions. MiXCR, run by TCRdb on the multiplex PCR reads, gives a single entry per CDR3 protein. The data contain around 500,000 distinct CDR3 sequences, approximately 12% of them singletons. Documented time point: newly diagnosed GD, antithyroid drugs for less than 3 months. The TCR library used RNA extracted from PBMCs. These data also formed part of another study, on T cells in Graves' hyperthyroidism and ophthalmopathy.

V usage is TRBV6-5 and J usage is TRBJ1-2; D might be TRBD1 (5 bases). The sequencing here drew on peripheral blood mononuclear cells (PBMCs), taken at new diagnosis, from a patient treated with antithyroid drugs. The source of this sequence is a man between 25 and 39 years old with Graves disease. CDR3 region: CASSYPTESGYTF. CDR3 DNA: TGTGCCAGCAGTTACCCGACAGAATCCGGCTACACCTTC.